The clone carrying this T cell receptor (beta chain) was picked up many times. The sample belongs to a study of early T cells in non-severe SARS-CoV-2 infection. The CDR3 runs 17 residues. The ends lost 2 bases at V and 1 base at J; junction bases unmatched: 8. TCRdb re-analysed the 5' RACE reads in MiXCR, keeping a single row per CDR3 protein. The sample lists tens of thousands of distinct CDR3 sequences; 7% to 10% were seen once. This clonotype originated in an adult who was a healthcare worker with PCR-confirmed SARS-CoV-2 infection or an uninfected control (not recorded which). Sequencing used whole blood. The chain is built from TRBV12-3 or TRBV12-4 and TRBJ2-3, with 8 bases identical to TRBD1. CDR3 protein: CASSLRLGTGRTDTQYF. The CDR3 nucleotides read TGTGCCAGCAGTTTAAGGTTAGGGACAGGCCGCACAGATACGCAGTATTTT.